The 20 T cell receptor beta chains presented below share a single source sample, sequenced in a study of T cell responses to AZD1222 COVID-19 vaccine. Libraries were prepared by immunoSEQ multiplex PCR; TCRdb keeps only in-frame clonotypes and omits some of them. This table has 200,000 or so clones, 75% to 90% appearing once. The source was peripheral blood, collected on day 0 of MenACWY control vaccination. Every receptor here comes from an adult in good health.

V and J are TRBV28 and TRBJ2-5; D may match TRBD1 or TRBD2 (7 bases each). V lost 3 bases and J lost 4, with 12 bases in between. The CDR3 spans 14 residues. Looked up from germline, CDR1 is MDHEN and CDR2 is SYDVKM. CDR3 loop: CASSLLRGGETQYF. In DNA, the CDR3 is TGTGCCAGCAGTTTGCTCAGGGGGGGAGAGACCCAGTACTTC.

Points on this clone: A read error may account for a junction end that differs from germline. Additional DNA sequences in this sample encode the identical CDR3. The chain combines TRBV5-1 with TRBJ2-7, with 7 bases that match TRBD1. Germline CDR1 reads SGHRS; CDR2 reads YFSETQ. The CDR3 is 14 residues long. CDR3 amino acids: CASSQGVDSYEQYF. CDR3 nucleotide sequence: TGCGCCAGCAGCCAGGGGGTAGACTCCTACGAGCAGTACTTT. Together with reference TRBV5-1 and TRBJ2-7, the CDR3 gives the full variable domain: KAGVTQTPRYLIKTRGQQVTLSCSPISGHRSVSWYQQTPGQGLQFLFEYFSETQRNKGNFPGRFSGRQFSNSRSEMNVSTLELGDSALYLCASSQGVDSYEQYFGPGTRLTVT.

This clone was seen more than once but under ten times. Distinct nucleotide sequences in the sample also encode this CDR3. The chain links TRBV2 to TRBJ1-2; 8 bases map to TRBD1. The J segment lost 6 bases and the V segment lost 4 bases, leaving 4 bases of the junction unmatched. Germline assignment: CDR1 SNHLY and CDR2 FYNNEI. The CDR3 runs 13 residues. CDR3 DNA sequence: TGTGCCAGCAGTGCAGACAGGGGTGATGGCTACACCTTC. This sequence encodes CASSADRGDGYTF.

The rearrangement joins TRBV6-1 to TRBJ1-5; a possible D gene is TRBD1 (6 bases). V gave up 0 bases and J gave up 7 bases, with 10 bases separating them. This CDR3 has 14 residues. CDR1 MNHNS and CDR2 SASEGT come from the germline V gene. CDR3 protein: CASSEAHGGQPQHF. CDR3 DNA: TGTGCCAGCAGTGAAGCGCACGGGGGCCAGCCCCAGCATTTT.

This sequence joins TRBV5-1 and TRBJ2-1, with 7 nucleotides matching TRBD1. J lost 0 bases, V lost 4 bases, and 7 bases had no gene match. This CDR3 region has 16 residues. Germline V gene data show CDR1 as SGHRS and CDR2 as YFSETQ. CDR3 bases: TGCGCCAGCAGCCAACAGGGGCCTAGCTCCTACAATGAGCAGTTCTTC. Its translation is CASSQQGPSSYNEQFF.

The genes are TRBV28 and TRBJ1-2; TRBD1 might be the D (6 bases). This CDR3 is built from 16 residues. V was pared by 6 bases and J by 8 bases, with 25 bases between. Germline CDR1 reads MDHEN; CDR2 reads SYDVKM. Here the CDR3 DNA reads TGTGCCAGCAGATTTCGACACAATAAGGGGGTCGTGGGCTACACCTTC. It codes for CASRFRHNKGVVGYTF.

This chain joins TRBV29-1 and TRBJ2-1, with 8 bases aligning to TRBD2. Germline V lookup: CDR1 SQVTM, CDR2 ANQGSEA. V lost 5 bases to trimming and J lost 3 bases; unmatched junction nucleotides: 6. The CDR3 totals 14 residues. This CDR3 is CSVQAGVDYNEQFF. The DNA for the CDR3 is TGCAGCGTTCAAGCGGGAGTTGACTACAATGAGCAGTTCTTC.

This sequence joins TRBV6-1 and TRBJ2-4; tentatively, D is TRBD1 (6 bases). Trimming took off 3 bases at V and 2 bases at J, with 14 bases between the two ends. The germline CDR1 and CDR2 sequences are MNHNS and SASEGT. The CDR3 contains 16 residues. CDR3 bases: TGTGCCAGCAGTGAGGTCAGGGGAGCCACCAAAAACATTCAGTACTTC. Its translation: CASSEVRGATKNIQYF.

The J gene is TRBJ2-2, the V gene TRBV30; possibly TRBD1 for D (6 bases). Germline V lookup: CDR1 GTSNPN, CDR2 SVGIG (reference sequence). With 3 bases removed from V and 1 base from J, the gap between germline ends came to 6 bases. The CDR3 loop spans 13 amino acids. CDR3 residues: CAWRQGNTGELFF. The DNA of the CDR3 is TGTGCCTGGAGACAGGGGAACACCGGGGAGCTGTTTTTT. The whole variable domain, filled in from reference TRBV30 and TRBJ2-2, reads SQTIHQWPATLVQPVGSPLSLECTVEGTSNPNLYWYRQAAGRGLQLLFYSVGIGQISSEVPQNLSASRPQDRQFILSSKKLLLSDSGFYLCAWRQGNTGELFFGEGSRLTVL.

The chain has TRBV4-2 and TRBJ1-1; D is unresolved. Trimming took 0 bases from V and 3 from J, leaving 8 bases between them. The length of the CDR3 is 14 residues. In germline, CDR1 is LGHNA, CDR2 YNFKEQ. CDR3 DNA: TGTGCCAGCAGCCAAGATCTGGGATACACTGAAGCTTTCTTT. It translates to CASSQDLGYTEAFF.

The chain joins TRBV21-1 to TRBJ1-5; TRBD1, the D gene given by the table, was not confirmed from the DNA. TRBV21-1 is marked as a pseudogene. The CDR3 covers 16 residues. The CDR3 DNA reads as TGTGCCAGCAGCCTTCAGACAAAGGCCCACAATCAGCCCCAGCATTTT. As protein: CASSLQTKAHNQPQHF.

J is TRBJ2-1 and V is TRBV18; D is unresolved. The CDR3 has 12 amino acids. Trimming removed 2 bases at V and 5 bases at J, with 4 bases between. The germline V gene has CDR1 KGHSH and CDR2 LQKENI. This CDR3 is CASSPGHNEQFF. CDR3 bases: TGTGCCAGCTCACCAGGACACAATGAGCAGTTCTTC.

CDR3 nucleotide sequence: TGTGCCAGCTGGGACAGGGCCTTTCCTGAGCAGTTCTTC. Translating gives CASWDRAFPEQFF. V gene TRBV6-5 combines with J gene TRBJ2-1; TRBD1 matches 9 bases. The CDR3 contains 13 residues. V shed 8 bases, J shed 9 bases, and the junction held 8 bases outside the gene matches. Germline-derived CDR1 and CDR2 are MNHEY and SVGAGI.

The chain combines TRBV7-3 with TRBJ2-3; D is unresolved. The germline CDR1 and CDR2 sequences are SGHTA and FQGTGA. The CDR3 length is 13 residues. Trimming stripped 3 bases from V and 5 bases from J, with 9 bases between. CDR3 residues: CASSLTRQDTQYF. In nucleotides, the CDR3 is TGTGCCAGCAGCTTGACACGGCAAGATACGCAGTATTTT.

The V and J genes are TRBV11-1 and TRBJ2-1; 9 bases are shared with TRBD1. Germline CDR1 SGHAT, CDR2 FQDESV (reference sequence). The V and J ends lost 5 bases and 3 bases, in that order; junction bases with no gene match: 2. The CDR3 has 14 amino acids. The CDR3 bases are TGTGCCAGCAGCCCGGACAGGGGCTACAATGAGCAGTTCTTC. It is translated as CASSPDRGYNEQFF.

The rearrangement links TRBV7-9 to TRBJ1-5; no reliable D call. V was shortened by 3 bases and J by 8 bases, with 11 bases between the two germline ends. This CDR3 contains 13 residues. Looked up from germline, CDR1 is SEHNR and CDR2 is FQNEAQ (reference sequence). The CDR3, as DNA: TGTGCCAGCAGCTTGGACCGCAGAGAGCCCCAGCATTTT. Residues: CASSLDRREPQHF.

Remarks on this clone: The sample contains more than one DNA sequence encoding this CDR3. This chain connects TRBV5-1 to TRBJ1-5; D possibly corresponds to TRBD1 (5 bases). This CDR3 is 14 amino acids long. Trimming removed 3 bases at V and 0 bases at J, with 7 bases between. Germline lookup yields CDR1 SGHRS and CDR2 YFSETQ. The DNA of the CDR3 is TGCGCCAGCAGCTCGGGGGATAGCAATCAGCCCCAGCATTTT. This gives the protein CASSSGDSNQPQHF.

The chain has TRBV28 and TRBJ1-3; D is possibly TRBD1 (6 bases). The CDR3 spans 17 residues. Trimming shortened V by 5 bases and J by 2 bases, and 19 bases separated the two germline ends. Germline V gene lookup returns CDR1 MDHEN and CDR2 SYDVKM. The CDR3 protein is CASSTLLWAGAGNTIYF. CDR3 nucleotides: TGTGCCAGCAGTACCCTCCTATGGGCAGGGGCTGGAAACACCATATATTTT.

The rearrangement uses TRBV9 and TRBJ1-5; the D is unclear. Germline CDR1 is SGDLS and CDR2 is YYNGEE. V lost 0 bases and J 3 bases, leaving 4 bases between the germline ends. The CDR3 is made up of 13 amino acids. CDR3 region: CASSVDNNQPQHF. CDR3 nucleotide sequence: TGTGCCAGCAGCGTAGACAACAATCAGCCCCAGCATTTT.

The CDR3 protein is CASSVRDRVNEQYF. Written as DNA, the CDR3 is TGTGCCAGCAGCGTACGGGACAGGGTAAACGAGCAGTACTTC. V gene TRBV14 combines with J gene TRBJ2-7, with TRBD1 matching 9 bases. V trimming: 5 bases; J trimming: 5 bases; junction bases outside the gene matches: 7. The CDR3 consists of 14 residues. Germline V gene data show CDR1 as SGHDN and CDR2 as FVKESK.